This note documents a single TCR beta chain sequence. The sample originates from a study of blood T cell repertoires in COVID-19. Study-level background: T cells, B-cell-depleted T cells, or PBMCs provided the cDNA or gDNA that served as material.

Residents of around 24 US areas, aged roughly 18 to 89 years, made up the participants. Participants' reported clinical history set cohort assignment. Trimming left V 0 bases short and J 7 bases short, with 13 bases between. Germline assignment: CDR1 MNHEY and CDR2 SVGAGI. The CDR3 is made up of 16 amino acids. Original analysis: Reference gene primer amplification yielded estimated nucleated cell counts. Assay used: immunoSEQ multiplex PCR; TCRdb lists only in-frame clones, some missing. Clonal size and the V and J genes are those of that table, whereas D and trimming came from the DNA. This sample has 350,000 or so clones, with 80% to 90% found just once.

This sequence was found in a woman in her thirties or forties with acute COVID-19. This chain joins TRBV6-5 and TRBJ1-6, with D perhaps matching TRBD1 (5 bases). The specimen was PBMCs or T cells enriched from blood (not recorded which). The CDR3 reads CASSYSLVAGNSPLHF. The CDR3 DNA sequence: TGTGCCAGCAGTTACTCGTTGGTGGCAGGGAATTCACCCCTCCACTTT.